A selection of T cell receptor beta chains follows, all from one sample in a study of blood T cell repertoires in COVID-19. Profiling relied on immunoSEQ multiplex PCR, and the TCRdb table lists in-frame clones only, not all of them. The profile shows fewer than 300,000 clones, roughly 85% of them singletons. The sequenced sample consisted of peripheral blood. These receptors all come from a man in his fifties or sixties with active or convalescent COVID-19. Each CDR3 is given with its conserved first and last residue. The order of the fields is J gene, V gene, D gene, clone size, CDR3 protein, CDR3 DNA. The D gene is left open where the match is weak. Part of the rows lack a size; the others show once, few, many or a class for expanded clones.

J gene: TRBJ2-1; V gene: TRBV5-1; D gene: TRBD1; clone size: -; CDR3 protein: CASMGQGLAEQFF; CDR3 DNA: TGCGCCAGCATGGGACAGGGGTTGGCTGAGCAGTTCTTC
J gene: TRBJ2-7; V gene: TRBV5-6; D gene: TRBD2; clone size: -; CDR3 protein: CASSPGLAGYEQYF; CDR3 DNA: TGTGCCAGCAGCCCGGGACTAGCAGGATACGAGCAGTACTTC
J gene: TRBJ1-2; V gene: TRBV3-1/TRBV3-2; D gene: TRBD1; clone size: -; CDR3 protein: CASSWTGIGYTF; CDR3 DNA: TGTGCCAGCAGCTGGACAGGCATAGGCTACACCTTC
J gene: TRBJ1-2; V gene: TRBV18; D gene: -; clone size: -; CDR3 protein: CASSPGGSYGYTF; CDR3 DNA: TGTGCCAGCTCACCGGGGGGATCCTATGGCTACACCTTC
J gene: TRBJ1-1; V gene: TRBV5-1; D gene: -; clone size: -; CDR3 protein: CASSLERIPNTEAFF; CDR3 DNA: TGCGCCAGCAGCTTGGAGAGGATCCCGAACACTGAAGCTTTCTTT
J gene: TRBJ2-3; V gene: TRBV11-3; D gene: TRBD1; clone size: -; CDR3 protein: CASSDFGTDKNTQYF; CDR3 DNA: TGTGCCAGCAGCGATTTTGGGACAGATAAAAATACGCAGTATTTT
J gene: TRBJ2-7; V gene: TRBV6-2/TRBV6-3; D gene: TRBD2; clone size: -; CDR3 protein: CASSLGLAAYEQYF; CDR3 DNA: TGTGCCAGCAGTTTGGGACTAGCGGCCTACGAGCAGTACTTC
J gene: TRBJ2-3; V gene: TRBV6-1; D gene: -; clone size: -; CDR3 protein: CASSAYQGSSMDTQYF; CDR3 DNA: TGTGCCAGCAGTGCTTACCAGGGTTCTTCCATGGATACGCAGTATTTT
J gene: TRBJ2-1; V gene: TRBV28; D gene: TRBD2; clone size: -; CDR3 protein: CASSLWLTRTRTSSYNEQFF; CDR3 DNA: TGTGCCAGCAGTTTATGGCTTACCAGGACTAGGACGAGCTCCTACAATGAGCAGTTCTTC
J gene: TRBJ1-3; V gene: TRBV19; D gene: TRBD1; clone size: -; CDR3 protein: CASSIVTGTDSGNTIYF; CDR3 DNA: TGTGCCAGTAGTATAGTCACCGGGACAGACTCTGGAAACACCATATATTTT
J gene: TRBJ1-2; V gene: TRBV4-1; D gene: -; clone size: -; CDR3 protein: CASSQGWASHGYTF; CDR3 DNA: TGCGCCAGCAGCCAAGGGTGGGCGTCTCATGGCTACACCTTC
J gene: TRBJ1-1; V gene: TRBV19; D gene: -; clone size: -; CDR3 protein: CASSISAGSGTEAFF; CDR3 DNA: TGTGCCAGTAGTATATCGGCAGGGTCGGGCACTGAAGCTTTCTTT
J gene: TRBJ2-7; V gene: TRBV3-1/TRBV3-2; D gene: TRBD1; clone size: -; CDR3 protein: CASSPRTGGGYEQYF; CDR3 DNA: TGTGCCAGCAGCCCCCGGACAGGGGGCGGGTACGAGCAGTACTTC
J gene: TRBJ1-4; V gene: TRBV4-1; D gene: TRBD1; clone size: -; CDR3 protein: CASSQDGTAEKLFF; CDR3 DNA: TGCGCCAGCAGCCAAGATGGGACAGCCGAAAAACTGTTTTTT
J gene: TRBJ1-4; V gene: TRBV4-1; D gene: -; clone size: -; CDR3 protein: CASSQEGDEKLFF; CDR3 DNA: TGCGCCAGCAGCCAAGAAGGGGATGAAAAACTGTTTTTT
J gene: TRBJ2-3; V gene: TRBV7-9; D gene: TRBD2; clone size: once; CDR3 protein: CASSLEGTSVSADTQYF; CDR3 DNA: TGTGCCAGCAGCTTAGAGGGGACTAGCGTGAGCGCAGATACGCAGTATTTT
J gene: TRBJ2-5; V gene: TRBV5-6; D gene: -; clone size: -; CDR3 protein: CASSYRSPQETQYF; CDR3 DNA: TGTGCCAGCAGCTATAGGAGTCCCCAAGAGACCCAGTACTTC
J gene: TRBJ2-2; V gene: TRBV11-3; D gene: -; clone size: few; CDR3 protein: CASSFRDPNTGELFF; CDR3 DNA: TGTGCCAGCAGTTTCAGGGATCCGAACACCGGGGAGCTGTTTTTT
J gene: TRBJ2-7; V gene: TRBV2; D gene: TRBD1; clone size: -; CDR3 protein: CASSVVVGQGGYEQYF; CDR3 DNA: TGTGCCAGCAGTGTAGTAGTGGGACAGGGGGGATACGAGCAGTACTTC
J gene: TRBJ2-3; V gene: TRBV7-2; D gene: TRBD2; clone size: once; CDR3 protein: CASSLTAGIGTDTQYF; CDR3 DNA: TGTGCCAGCAGCTTAACAGCGGGGATAGGTACAGATACGCAGTATTTT
J gene: TRBJ1-4; V gene: TRBV10-2; D gene: -; clone size: -; CDR3 protein: CASRDSATNEKLFF; CDR3 DNA: TGCGCCAGCCGAGACAGCGCAACTAATGAAAAACTGTTTTTT
J gene: TRBJ1-1; V gene: TRBV5-1; D gene: -; clone size: -; CDR3 protein: CASSEGGNVNTEAFF; CDR3 DNA: TGCGCCAGCAGCGAGGGGGGGAATGTGAACACTGAAGCTTTCTTT
J gene: TRBJ2-7; V gene: TRBV5-8; D gene: TRBD1; clone size: -; CDR3 protein: CASSFRQGWEQYF; CDR3 DNA: TGTGCCAGCAGCTTTAGACAGGGATGGGAGCAGTACTTC
J gene: TRBJ1-2; V gene: TRBV12-3/TRBV12-4; D gene: -; clone size: few; CDR3 protein: CASSFSGEGGYTF; CDR3 DNA: TGTGCCAGCAGTTTTTCCGGGGAAGGGGGCTACACCTTC
J gene: TRBJ1-3; V gene: TRBV7-2; D gene: TRBD1; clone size: few; CDR3 protein: CASRSTGSGNTIYF; CDR3 DNA: TGTGCCAGCAGATCGACAGGGTCTGGAAACACCATATATTTT
J gene: TRBJ2-7; V gene: TRBV7-2; D gene: TRBD2; clone size: -; CDR3 protein: CASSPREGTYEQYF; CDR3 DNA: TGTGCCAGCAGCCCCCGGGAGGGCACCTACGAGCAGTACTTC